This entry lists 12 T cell receptor beta chains sequenced from one sample in a study of post-analysis software for immune sequencing data. Study results and caveats: In patients, TRBV5-6, TRBV5-1 and TRBV20-1 belonged to roughly 5 TRBV segments found more frequently than in controls.

These receptors' targets are unknown. The library was made from cDNA and included unique molecular identifiers. In TCRdb, the PCR reads were re-called with MiXCR into one record per CDR3 protein. The table includes roughly 800,000 distinct CDR3 sequences, around 42% detected once. Sequencing was carried out using blood. The source of these receptors is a girl aged 10-17 years with multiple sclerosis.

CDR3 sequence: CASSLQPKKSGGPVEAFF. CDR3 in DNA: TGCGCCAGCAGCTTACAACCTAAAAAATCCGGGGGGCCGGTTGAAGCTTTCTTT. This chain joins TRBV5-1 and TRBJ1-1; possibly TRBD1 for D (6 bases). CDR3 length: 18 amino acids. Trimming took off 2 bases at V and 7 bases at J, with 27 bases between the two ends. Germline V CDR1 and CDR2: SGHRS, YFSETQ. The full variable domain, rest sourced from reference TRBV5-1 and TRBJ1-1, is KAGVTQTPRYLIKTRGQQVTLSCSPISGHRSVSWYQQTPGQGLQFLFEYFSETQRNKGNFPGRFSGRQFSNSRSEMNVSTLELGDSALYLCASSLQPKKSGGPVEAFFGQGTRLTVV.

In its sample, this clonotype was seen a few times. This rearrangement joins TRBV29-1 to TRBJ2-7; TRBD2 is a possible D gene (6 bases). The CDR3 has 14 amino acids. V lost 4 bases and J 2 bases, leaving 15 bases between the germline ends. Germline assignment: CDR1 SQVTM and CDR2 ANQGSEA. CDR3 residues: CSVGGGRGTYEQYF. In DNA form, the CDR3 reads TGCAGCGTTGGCGGAGGCCGCGGGACCTACGAGCAGTACTTC.

This clonotype was seen a handful of times. CDR3 coding DNA: TGTGCCAGCAGTTACCGAAAACAGGGGGCGAACCCCTACGAGCAGTACTTC. The encoded protein is CASSYRKQGANPYEQYF. The V gene is TRBV6-2 or TRBV6-3, the J gene TRBJ2-7; 9 bases map to TRBD1. CDR1 and CDR2 (germline): MNHEY, SVGEGT. The V gene end was trimmed by 2 bases and the J gene end by 2 bases; junction bases not matched to a gene: 10. The CDR3 covers 17 residues.

The chain has TRBV5-1 and TRBJ2-1, with TRBD2 matching 7 bases. The CDR3 covers 13 residues. The V gene's germline CDR1 is SGHRS and CDR2 YFSETQ. J lost 5 bases, V lost 4 bases, and 3 bases had no gene match. The CDR3, as DNA: TGCGCCAGCAGCATGGGACTAAACAATGAGCAGTTCTTC. Amino acid sequence: CASSMGLNNEQFF.

This clonotype has ten or more counts. J is TRBJ2-3 and V is TRBV19; D not certain. Germline V lookup: CDR1 LNHDA, CDR2 SQIVND (reference sequence). Trimming took off 9 bases at V and 2 bases at J, with 6 bases between the two ends. The CDR3 consists of 11 residues. CDR3 residues: CASSITDTQYF. CDR3 in DNA: TGTGCCAGCAGCATCACAGATACGCAGTATTTT.

This clonotype was detected a few times. The V and J genes are TRBV20-1 and TRBJ2-7; TRBD2 is a possible D gene (5 bases). The CDR3 extends over 15 amino acids. V was pared by 0 bases and J by 2 bases, with 14 bases between. CDR1 is DFQATT and CDR2 is SNEGSKA in the germline V gene (reference sequence). This CDR3 is CSARESGVLAYEQYF. DNA for the CDR3: TGCAGTGCTAGAGAATCCGGGGTACTGGCCTACGAGCAGTACTTC.

The chain recombines TRBV12-3 or TRBV12-4 with TRBJ2-7, with 14 nucleotides matching TRBD2. Trimming cost V 6 bases and J 0 bases; bases outside gene matches: 7. This CDR3 has 17 residues. The CDR3 reads CASRGGTSGGFSYEQYF. The DNA for the CDR3 is TGTGCCAGCAGGGGCGGGACTAGCGGGGGCTTCTCCTACGAGCAGTACTTC.

Only a few counts were recorded for this clonotype. The V call is TRBV10-3, the J call TRBJ2-7; a weak D match, TRBD1 (5 bases). This CDR3 is built from 16 residues. Germline V CDR1 and CDR2: ENHRY, SYGVKD. The ends were cut back, 0 bases at V and 6 bases at J, with 18 bases in the middle. The chain's CDR3 is CAISESQILRGFEQYF. CDR3 DNA: TGTGCCATCAGTGAGTCTCAGATCCTAAGGGGTTTCGAGCAGTACTTC.

V usage is TRBV5-1 and J usage is TRBJ1-1, with a weak D call TRBD1 (6 bases). Trimming cost V 4 bases and J 5 bases, with 18 bases left between them. Germline lookup yields CDR1 SGHRS and CDR2 YFSETQ. The CDR3 is 15 amino acids. The CDR3 bases are TGCGCCAGCAGCGGGGACACACTCGGTAGGACTGAAGCTTTCTTT. It specifies CASSGDTLGRTEAFF.

V usage is TRBV7-2 and J usage is TRBJ1-2; D is unclear. V lost 1 base and J lost 3, with 18 bases in between. CDR3 length: 17 residues. Germline CDR1 SGHTA, CDR2 FQGNSA. Here the CDR3 DNA reads TGTGCCAGCAGCTTAGTCGGTGCCCCCCAACAAGACTATGGCTACACCTTC. Its protein product is CASSLVGAPQQDYGYTF.

This clonotype was counted many times. The rearrangement joins TRBV12-3 or TRBV12-4 to TRBJ2-5; 8 nucleotides match TRBD2. V gave up 7 bases and J gave up 1 base; unmatched junction bases: 20. This CDR3 has 19 residues. The CDR3 DNA reads TGTGCCAGCACCTACCGGGGACTAGGAGTCTCACGGGGCCAAGAGACCCAGTACTTC. Translating gives CASTYRGLGVSRGQETQYF.

This clonotype was seen once. This chain uses TRBV3-1 with TRBJ2-7; 9 bases match TRBD2. Germline V gene data show CDR1 as LGHDT and CDR2 as YNNKEL (reference sequence). The V and J ends lost 2 bases and 1 base, in that order; junction bases with no gene match: 6. The CDR3 totals 16 residues. CDR3 amino acids: CASSQQGSGRSYEQYF. The CDR3 nucleotides read TGTGCCAGCAGCCAACAGGGGAGCGGGAGGTCCTACGAGCAGTACTTC.